These T cell receptor beta chains were read from a single sample in a study of blood T cell repertoires in COVID-19. Method: immunoSEQ multiplex PCR; TCRdb's copy keeps in-frame clones and lacks some. The table lists under 150,000 clones, around 90% of them singletons. Sequencing was done on a sample of peripheral blood. The source of these receptors is a man in his fifties with active COVID-19. The CDR3 runs from the conserved cysteine through the conserved F or W. A D gene is named only where the DNA matches it firmly. Rows may omit the clone size; those that give it use once, few, many or a size class.

clone size: .
J gene: TRBJ2-3
V gene: TRBV24-1
D gene: .
CDR3 DNA: TGTGCCACTTCTTCGGTCGGAGGAGGAGATACGCAGTATTTT
CDR3 protein: CATSSVGGGDTQYF

clone size: .
J gene: TRBJ2-1
V gene: TRBV6-5
D gene: .
CDR3 DNA: TGTGCCAGCAGAGAGTCCAGGTCGAGAGAGATTGAGCAGTTCTTC
CDR3 protein: CASRESRSREIEQFF

clone size: .
J gene: TRBJ1-1
V gene: TRBV30
D gene: .
CDR3 DNA: TGTGCCTGGAGCCTAATGCCGGGGAACACTGAAGCTTTCTTT
CDR3 protein: CAWSLMPGNTEAFF

clone size: .
J gene: TRBJ2-6
V gene: TRBV5-6
D gene: .
CDR3 DNA: TGTGCCAGCAGCAAATTTAGCACATCCTCTGGGGCCAACGTCCTGACTTTC
CDR3 protein: CASSKFSTSSGANVLTF

clone size: .
J gene: TRBJ1-2
V gene: TRBV27
D gene: TRBD1
CDR3 DNA: TGTGCCAGCAGTTTATCCTCCCAGGGACAGAGAGGCTACACCTTC
CDR3 protein: CASSLSSQGQRGYTF

clone size: .
J gene: TRBJ1-6
V gene: TRBV3-1/TRBV3-2
D gene: TRBD1
CDR3 DNA: TGTGCCAGCAGCCAAGCGGGACAGCAAGATAATTCACCCCTCCACTTT
CDR3 protein: CASSQAGQQDNSPLHF

clone size: .
J gene: TRBJ2-7
V gene: TRBV3-1/TRBV3-2
D gene: TRBD1
CDR3 DNA: TGTGCCAGCAGCCGGACAGGGGCCGAGCAGTACTTC
CDR3 protein: CASSRTGAEQYF

clone size: .
J gene: TRBJ1-4
V gene: TRBV5-1
D gene: TRBD1
CDR3 DNA: TGCGCCAGCAGCTTGCAGGGGGGCGATAATGAAAAACTGTTTTTT
CDR3 protein: CASSLQGGDNEKLFF

clone size: .
J gene: TRBJ2-4
V gene: TRBV6-6
D gene: TRBD1
CDR3 DNA: TGTGCCAGCAGTCAGGGACAGGGTTCGGGGATGGCCAAAAACATTCAGTACTTC
CDR3 protein: CASSQGQGSGMAKNIQYF

clone size: once
J gene: TRBJ2-2
V gene: TRBV7-2
D gene: .
CDR3 DNA: TGTGCCAGCAGCCCGACAAGGAACACCGGGGAGCTGTTTTTT
CDR3 protein: CASSPTRNTGELFF

clone size: .
J gene: TRBJ2-1
V gene: TRBV29-1
D gene: TRBD2
CDR3 DNA: TGCAGCGTGGACCCTAGCGGGAGGATACCGACCTACAATGAGCAGTTCTTC
CDR3 protein: CSVDPSGRIPTYNEQFF

clone size: .
J gene: TRBJ1-2
V gene: TRBV5-1
D gene: .
CDR3 DNA: TGCGCCAGCAGCTTGGAGTGGCGGACTAACTATGGCTACACCTTC
CDR3 protein: CASSLEWRTNYGYTF

clone size: once
J gene: TRBJ2-1
V gene: TRBV11-2
D gene: .
CDR3 DNA: TGTGCCAGCAGCTTAGTAAGTAACGGGGTAGGAGAGCAGTTCTTC
CDR3 protein: CASSLVSNGVGEQFF

clone size: .
J gene: TRBJ2-5
V gene: TRBV9
D gene: .
CDR3 DNA: TGTGCCAGCAGCGTAGACTGGGCGCAAGAGACCCAGTACTTC
CDR3 protein: CASSVDWAQETQYF

clone size: .
J gene: TRBJ2-5
V gene: TRBV29-1
D gene: .
CDR3 DNA: TGCAGCGGCGGGACAGACCAAGAGACCCAGTACTTC
CDR3 protein: CSGGTDQETQYF

clone size: .
J gene: TRBJ2-1
V gene: TRBV14
D gene: .
CDR3 DNA: TGTGCCAGCAGCCAAGCCCCCACTGGTGCCAATGAGCAGTTCTTC
CDR3 protein: CASSQAPTGANEQFF

clone size: .
J gene: TRBJ1-2
V gene: TRBV7-9
D gene: .
CDR3 DNA: TGTGCCAGCAGCTCCGGCTGGACAGATTATGGCTACACCTTC
CDR3 protein: CASSSGWTDYGYTF

clone size: .
J gene: TRBJ2-7
V gene: TRBV5-4
D gene: .
CDR3 DNA: TGTGCCAGCAGCTTAGGGGGGGGGCCTACCTCCTACGAGCAGTACTTC
CDR3 protein: CASSLGGGPTSYEQYF

clone size: .
J gene: TRBJ2-2
V gene: TRBV5-1
D gene: .
CDR3 DNA: TGCGCCAGCAGCTTTACTGGGAACACCGGGGAGCTGTTTTTT
CDR3 protein: CASSFTGNTGELFF

clone size: once
J gene: TRBJ2-5
V gene: TRBV13
D gene: TRBD1
CDR3 DNA: TGTGCCAGCAGCTATCGACAGGGGGTCCGTGAGACCCAGTACTTC
CDR3 protein: CASSYRQGVRETQYF

clone size: .
J gene: TRBJ2-2
V gene: TRBV5-1
D gene: .
CDR3 DNA: TGCGCCAGCAGCCCCCTCGGACACCGACAAGAATTAAACACCGGGGAGCTGTTTTTT
CDR3 protein: CASSPLGHRQELNTGELFF